The present T cell receptor (beta chain) was sequenced within a study of Ad26.COV2.S vaccination and SARS-CoV-2 variants. Study-level background: Recipients of Ad26.COV2.S got it intramuscularly, once or twice 56 days apart. Findings and caveats of the study: Reported post-vaccination CD8+ and CD4+ T cell responses to spike showed substantial breadth. Analytic work on TCR breadth and depth might have understated the full extent of total T cell responses.

Here immunoSEQ multiplex PCR was the method, and the copy in TCRdb shows in-frame clones only, minus some. Among hundreds of thousands of clones listed, roughly 81% were seen once. This CDR3 has 15 residues. Germline V gene lookup returns CDR1 LNHDA and CDR2 SQIVND (reference sequence). Details on this clone: Its target is not known. Germline is not matched at one junction end, which may reflect a read error.

Treatment in this sample: 15 to 20 received Ad26.COV2.S at low or high dose, single or two shots; about 5 received placebo; per-sample allocation not given. The study sampled participants on day 63 after the first vaccine or placebo injection. The sample in question was peripheral blood, obtained in a trial of Ad26.COV2.S vaccine versus placebo. The rearrangement joins TRBV19 to TRBJ1-5; TRBD1 aligns across 7 bases. The clonotype comes from a person aged 18-65 years who received the Ad26.COV2.S COVID-19 vaccine or a placebo. CDR3 sequence: CASSMGRDSTQPQHF. The CDR3, as DNA: TGTGCCAGTAGTATGGGTCGGGACAGCACTCAGCCCCAGCATTTT.